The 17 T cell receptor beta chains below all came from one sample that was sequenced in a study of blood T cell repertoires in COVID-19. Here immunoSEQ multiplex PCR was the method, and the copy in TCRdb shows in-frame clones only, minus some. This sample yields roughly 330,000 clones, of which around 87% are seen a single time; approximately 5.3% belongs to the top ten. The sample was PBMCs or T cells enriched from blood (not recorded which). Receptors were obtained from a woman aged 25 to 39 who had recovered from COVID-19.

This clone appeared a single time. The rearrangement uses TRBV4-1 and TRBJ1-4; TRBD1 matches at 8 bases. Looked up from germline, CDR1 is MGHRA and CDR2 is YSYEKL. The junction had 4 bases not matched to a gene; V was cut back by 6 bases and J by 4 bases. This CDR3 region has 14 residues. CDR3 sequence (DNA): TGCGCCAGCAGGTCGGACAGGGTTAATGAAAAACTGTTTTTT. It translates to CASRSDRVNEKLFF.

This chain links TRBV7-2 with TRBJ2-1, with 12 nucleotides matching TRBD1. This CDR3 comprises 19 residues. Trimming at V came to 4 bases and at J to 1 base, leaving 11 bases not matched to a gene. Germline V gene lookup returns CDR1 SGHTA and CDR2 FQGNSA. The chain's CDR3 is CASSYPRDRGQVSYNEQFF. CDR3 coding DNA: TGTGCCAGCAGCTACCCCCGGGACAGGGGGCAGGTATCCTACAATGAGCAGTTCTTC.

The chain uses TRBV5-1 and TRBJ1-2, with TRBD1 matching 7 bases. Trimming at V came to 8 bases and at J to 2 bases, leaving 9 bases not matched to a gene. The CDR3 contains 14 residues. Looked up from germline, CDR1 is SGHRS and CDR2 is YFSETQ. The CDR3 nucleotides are TGCGCCAGTAGACAGGGCTCTGAGAACTATGGCTACACCTTC. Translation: CASRQGSENYGYTF.

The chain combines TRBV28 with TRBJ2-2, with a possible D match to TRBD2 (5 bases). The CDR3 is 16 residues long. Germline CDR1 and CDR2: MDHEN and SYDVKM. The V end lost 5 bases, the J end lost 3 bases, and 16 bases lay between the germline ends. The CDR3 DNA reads TGTGCCAGCAGTAACCCCGACGGGGTCTACACCGGGGAGCTGTTTTTT. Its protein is CASSNPDGVYTGELFF.

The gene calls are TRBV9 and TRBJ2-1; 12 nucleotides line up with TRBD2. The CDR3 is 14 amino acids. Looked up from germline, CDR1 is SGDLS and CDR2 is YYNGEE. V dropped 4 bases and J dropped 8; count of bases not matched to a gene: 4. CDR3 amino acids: CASSLAGGPYEQFF. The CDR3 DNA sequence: TGTGCCAGCAGCCTAGCGGGGGGGCCCTATGAGCAGTTCTTC.

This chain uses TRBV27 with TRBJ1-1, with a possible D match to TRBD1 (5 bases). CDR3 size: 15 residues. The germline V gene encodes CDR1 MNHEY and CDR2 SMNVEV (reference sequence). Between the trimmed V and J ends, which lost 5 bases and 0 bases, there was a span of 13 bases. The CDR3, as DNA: TGTGCCAGCAGTCTACTGACAGACGTGAACACTGAAGCTTTCTTT. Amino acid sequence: CASSLLTDVNTEAFF.

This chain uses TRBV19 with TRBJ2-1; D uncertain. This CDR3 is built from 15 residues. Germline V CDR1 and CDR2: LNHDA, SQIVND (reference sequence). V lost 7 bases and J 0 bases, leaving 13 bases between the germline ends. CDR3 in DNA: TGTGCCAGTACCCTGGCAGTCAGCTCCTACAATGAGCAGTTCTTC. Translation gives CASTLAVSSYNEQFF.

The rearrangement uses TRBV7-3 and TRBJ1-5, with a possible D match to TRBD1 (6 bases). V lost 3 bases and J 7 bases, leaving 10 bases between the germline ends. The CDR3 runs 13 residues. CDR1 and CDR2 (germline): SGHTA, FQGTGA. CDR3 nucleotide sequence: TGTGCCAGCAGCTTGGGGGCGAACCAGCCCCAGCATTTT. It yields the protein CASSLGANQPQHF.

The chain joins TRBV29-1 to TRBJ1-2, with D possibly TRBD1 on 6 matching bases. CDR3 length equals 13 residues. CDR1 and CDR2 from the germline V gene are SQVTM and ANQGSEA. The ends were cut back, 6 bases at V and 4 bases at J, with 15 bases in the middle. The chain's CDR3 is CSVQDRSLYGYTF. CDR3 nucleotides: TGCAGCGTCCAAGACAGGTCCCTCTATGGCTACACCTTC.

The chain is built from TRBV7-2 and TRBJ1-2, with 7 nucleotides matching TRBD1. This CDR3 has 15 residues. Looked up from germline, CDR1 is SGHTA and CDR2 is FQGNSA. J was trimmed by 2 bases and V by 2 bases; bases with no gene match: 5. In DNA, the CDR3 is TGTGCCAGCAGCTTAAAGACAGGGTGGAACTATGGCTACACCTTC. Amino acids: CASSLKTGWNYGYTF. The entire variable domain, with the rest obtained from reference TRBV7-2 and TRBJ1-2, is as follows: GAGVSQSPSNKVTEKGKDVELRCDPISGHTALYWYRQSLGQGLEFLIYFQGNSAPDKSGLPSDRFSAERTGGSVSTLTIQRTQQEDSAVYLCASSLKTGWNYGYTFGSGTRLTVV.

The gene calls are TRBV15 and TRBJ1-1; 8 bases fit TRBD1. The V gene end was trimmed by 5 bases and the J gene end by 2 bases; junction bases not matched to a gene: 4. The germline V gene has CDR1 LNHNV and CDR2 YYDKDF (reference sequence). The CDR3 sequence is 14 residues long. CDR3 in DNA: TGTGCCACCAGCTCGGACAGGGTAAACACTGAAGCTTTCTTT. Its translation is CATSSDRVNTEAFF.

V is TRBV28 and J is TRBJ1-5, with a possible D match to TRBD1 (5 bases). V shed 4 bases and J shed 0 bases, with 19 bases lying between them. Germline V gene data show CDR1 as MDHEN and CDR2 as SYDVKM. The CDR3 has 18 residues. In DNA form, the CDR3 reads TGTGCCAGCAGTTCGTCTTGGCAGGGACTTTATAGCAATCAGCCCCAGCATTTT. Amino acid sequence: CASSSSWQGLYSNQPQHF.

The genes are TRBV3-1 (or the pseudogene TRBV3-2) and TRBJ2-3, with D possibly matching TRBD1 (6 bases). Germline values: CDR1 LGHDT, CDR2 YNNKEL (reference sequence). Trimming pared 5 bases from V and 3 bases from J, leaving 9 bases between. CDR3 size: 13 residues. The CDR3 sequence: CASSFDRTDTQYF. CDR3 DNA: TGTGCCAGCAGCTTTGACAGGACAGATACGCAGTATTTT.

CDR3 residues: CASSGRGTRRTEAFF. CDR3 nucleotide sequence: TGTGCCAGCTCTGGCCGCGGGACCCGTAGAACTGAAGCTTTCTTT. The V call is TRBV27, the J call TRBJ1-1, with TRBD1 as a possible D gene (5 bases). The germline CDR1 and CDR2 sequences are MNHEY and SMNVEV (reference sequence). V shed 8 bases and J shed 5 bases, with 21 bases lying between them. The CDR3 sequence is 15 residues long.

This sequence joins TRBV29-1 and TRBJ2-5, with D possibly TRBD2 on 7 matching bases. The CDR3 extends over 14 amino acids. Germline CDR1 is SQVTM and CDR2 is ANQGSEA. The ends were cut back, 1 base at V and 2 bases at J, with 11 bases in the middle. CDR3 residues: CSVEGGGLQETQYF. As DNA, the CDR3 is TGCAGCGTTGAAGGGGGGGGGCTACAAGAGACCCAGTACTTC.

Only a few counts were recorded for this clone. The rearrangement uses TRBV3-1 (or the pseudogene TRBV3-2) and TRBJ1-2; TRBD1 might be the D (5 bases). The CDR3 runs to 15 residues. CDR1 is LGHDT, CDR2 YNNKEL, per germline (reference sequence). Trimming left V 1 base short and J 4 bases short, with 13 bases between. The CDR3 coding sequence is TGTGCCAGCAGCCAAGCCGGGGGAAAATCCTATGGCTACACCTTC. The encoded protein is CASSQAGGKSYGYTF.

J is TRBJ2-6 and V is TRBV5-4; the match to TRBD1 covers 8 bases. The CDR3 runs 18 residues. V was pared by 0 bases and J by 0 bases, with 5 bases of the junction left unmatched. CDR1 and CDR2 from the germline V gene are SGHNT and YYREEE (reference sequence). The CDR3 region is CASSLVDRALSGANVLTF. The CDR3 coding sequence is TGTGCCAGCAGCTTGGTGGACAGGGCCCTCTCTGGGGCCAACGTCCTGACTTTC.